This passage covers 5 T cell receptor beta chains from one sample sequenced in a study of blood T cell repertoires in COVID-19. Libraries were prepared by immunoSEQ multiplex PCR; TCRdb keeps only in-frame clonotypes and omits some of them. The sample lists about 110,000 clones, roughly 69% occurring once. The sequenced material came from peripheral blood. These receptor sequences come from a man older than 75 with acute or convalescent COVID-19.

V gene TRBV3-1 (or the pseudogene TRBV3-2) combines with J gene TRBJ1-1; TRBD1 matches 7 bases. Unmatched junction bases numbered 5, after V lost 5 bases and J lost 5 bases. Germline CDR1 reads LGHDT; CDR2 reads YNNKEL (reference sequence). CDR3 length: 13 amino acids. CDR3 protein: CASSSRQGTEAFF. CDR3 coding DNA: TGTGCCAGCAGCTCCCGACAGGGAACTGAAGCTTTCTTT.

The gene calls are TRBV19 and TRBJ2-7; D call uncertain. Between the trimmed V and J ends, which lost 3 bases and 5 bases, there was a span of 11 bases. Looked up from germline, CDR1 is LNHDA and CDR2 is SQIVND (reference sequence). This CDR3 comprises 13 residues. The CDR3 nucleotides are TGTGCCAGTAGTATTCGAGGTGTCAACGAGCAGTACTTC. This gives the protein CASSIRGVNEQYF.

This clone came up a few times. The rearrangement joins TRBV6-2 or TRBV6-3 to TRBJ2-2; D is unclear. With 6 bases removed from V and 7 bases from J, the gap between germline ends came to 15 bases. This CDR3 spans 14 amino acids. Germline-derived CDR1 and CDR2 are MNHEY and SVGEGT. The CDR3 DNA sequence: TGTGCCAGCAGCACCTCCGTCCACGGCGGGGAGCTGTTTTTT. This encodes CASSTSVHGGELFF.

This clone has at least ten counts. The chain carries TRBV4-1 and TRBJ1-6; 8 nucleotides agree with TRBD1. Per the germline V gene, CDR1 is MGHRA and CDR2 is YSYEKL. The ends lost 1 base at V and 7 bases at J; junction bases unmatched: 6. This CDR3 spans 16 amino acids. CDR3 sequence: CASSQVPDRENSPLHF. As DNA, the CDR3 is TGCGCCAGCAGCCAAGTACCGGACAGGGAAAATTCACCCCTCCACTTT.

The V gene is TRBV3-1 (or the pseudogene TRBV3-2), the J gene TRBJ2-1; 8 bases are shared with TRBD1. The germline CDR1 and CDR2 sequences are LGHDT and YNNKEL (reference sequence). The J segment lost 3 bases and the V segment lost 1 base, leaving 8 bases of the junction unmatched. This CDR3 is 17 amino acids long. The CDR3 DNA reads as TGTGCCAGCAGCCAAGCCTTGGACAGGGACCTCTACAATGAGCAGTTCTTC. This codes for CASSQALDRDLYNEQFF.